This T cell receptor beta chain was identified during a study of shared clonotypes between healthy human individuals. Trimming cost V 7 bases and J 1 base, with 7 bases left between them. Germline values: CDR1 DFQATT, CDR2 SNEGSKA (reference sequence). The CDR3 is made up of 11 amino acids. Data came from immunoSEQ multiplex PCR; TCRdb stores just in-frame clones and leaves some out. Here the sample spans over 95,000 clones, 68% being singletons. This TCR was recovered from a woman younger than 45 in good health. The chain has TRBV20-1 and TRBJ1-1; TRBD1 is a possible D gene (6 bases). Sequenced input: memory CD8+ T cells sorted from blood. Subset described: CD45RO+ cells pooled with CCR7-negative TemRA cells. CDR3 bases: TGCAGTGAGACAGGGAACACTGAAGCTTTCTTT. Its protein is CSETGNTEAFF.